This T cell receptor beta chain was captured by sequencing in a study of blood T cell repertoires in COVID-19. Study context: The origin of the acute and convalescent COVID-19 samples was the United States, Italy and Spain. Nucleic acid was either cDNA or gDNA, and it came from T cells, B-cell-depleted T cells, or PBMCs.

Clones were sequenced by immunoSEQ multiplex PCR, and TCRdb holds only the in-frame ones, with some missing. The sample holds 40,000 to 65,000 clones, 86% seen once. This CDR3 region has 18 residues. Trimming stripped 2 bases from V and 5 bases from J, with 22 bases between. Germline CDR1 and CDR2: MNHNS and SASEGT. The clonotype originates from an older man with acute or convalescent COVID-19. The sequencing sample was made of peripheral blood. The V gene is TRBV6-1, the J gene TRBJ1-3, with D perhaps matching TRBD1 (6 bases). The CDR3 here is CASSEQYGGVRIRNTIYF. The CDR3 DNA reads as TGTGCCAGCAGTGAACAGTATGGGGGCGTACGAATCAGAAACACCATATATTTT.